This T cell receptor beta chain stems from a study of blood T cell repertoires in COVID-19. This clone was seen just once. Libraries were prepared by immunoSEQ multiplex PCR; TCRdb keeps only in-frame clonotypes and omits some of them. The repertoire consists of about 99,000 clones, with approximately 89% occurring once and the leading ten covering 17%. Germline V gives CDR1 LNHDA, CDR2 SQIVND (reference sequence). The CDR3 has 15 amino acids. V lost 2 bases to trimming and J lost 2 bases; unmatched junction nucleotides: 2. V and J are TRBV19 and TRBJ2-3, with 9 bases aligning to TRBD2. The source material was peripheral blood. This clonotype was obtained from a woman over 75 in a cohort sampled during active COVID-19. For the CDR3, the DNA is TGTGCCAGTAGTATAAGCGGGAGGTACACAGATACGCAGTATTTT. As protein: CASSISGRYTDTQYF.